The rows below give T cell receptor beta chains drawn from one sample of a study of a mutant IDH1 vaccine in newly diagnosed glioma. No antigens are known for them. Libraries were prepared by immunoSEQ multiplex PCR; TCRdb keeps only in-frame clonotypes and omits some of them. Of approximately 50,000 clones listed, about 80% are singletons. Sequencing was performed on PBMCs, taken from a glioma patient whose treatment included an IDH1 peptide vaccine. The receptor set was obtained from a woman between 40 and 55 years old with glioma. Some clones in this sample may be carry-over from other donors' samples. Each CDR3 is given with its conserved first and last residue. The D gene is left open where the match is weak. Some rows have no size entry. The others give once, few or many, or a class for an expanded clone.

v_call	clone_size	cdr3_length	j_call	d_call	cdr3_aa	cdr3_nt
TRBV19	few	14	TRBJ2-1	NA	CASSQVSSYNEQFF	TGTGCCAGTAGCCAGGTTAGCTCCTACAATGAGCAGTTCTTC
TRBV7-6	NA	14	TRBJ1-4	NA	CASSFRGQDEKLFF	TGTGCCAGCAGTTTTCGGGGTCAAGATGAAAAACTGTTTTTT
TRBV2	NA	17	TRBJ2-3	NA	CATLWTRDSSFQDTQYF	TGTGCCACCCTGTGGACGCGGGACTCCTCGTTTCAAGATACGCAGTATTTT
TRBV5-5	few	18	TRBJ1-1	NA	CASGHPLILTGLNTEAFF	TGTGCCAGCGGACACCCCCTTATTCTAACAGGACTGAACACTGAAGCTTTCTTT
TRBV6-1	NA	15	TRBJ1-2	NA	CASSEAGLWGRGYTF	TGTGCCAGCAGTGAAGCGGGTCTGTGGGGTCGCGGCTACACCTTC
TRBV10-1	NA	13	TRBJ2-3	NA	CASSESPSDTQYF	TGCGCCAGCAGTGAAAGTCCCTCAGATACGCAGTATTTT
TRBV19	NA	13	TRBJ2-3	NA	CASSRTGRDTQYF	TGTGCCAGTAGTAGAACAGGGAGGGATACGCAGTATTTT
TRBV30	NA	13	TRBJ2-3	NA	CAWRTGGADTQYF	TGTGCCTGGAGGACTGGCGGCGCAGATACGCAGTATTTT
TRBV7-2	NA	14	TRBJ2-5	TRBD2	CASRLAGGKETQYF	TGTGCCAGCAGACTAGCGGGGGGGAAGGAGACCCAGTACTTC
TRBV30	NA	12	TRBJ2-5	TRBD1	CAGPRQGETQYF	TGTGCCGGTCCTCGACAGGGAGAGACCCAGTACTTC
TRBV9	NA	14	TRBJ2-5	NA	CASSDSAGSQTQYF	TGTGCCAGCAGCGACTCGGCGGGTAGCCAGACCCAGTACTTC
TRBV15	NA	23	TRBJ2-3	TRBD1	CATSRDGYRDRVSTQTSTDTQYF	TGTGCCACCAGCAGAGATGGGTACCGGGACAGGGTTTCTACACAAACTAGCACAGATACGCAGTATTTT